This T cell receptor (beta chain) was identified during a study of blood T cell repertoires in COVID-19. Method: immunoSEQ multiplex PCR; TCRdb's copy keeps in-frame clones and lacks some. This table holds over 250,000 clones, around four fifths found once. The CDR3 has 14 amino acids. In germline, CDR1 is SGHNT, CDR2 YYREEE (reference sequence). V trimming: 2 bases; J trimming: 2 bases; junction bases outside the gene matches: 2. Clinical history reported by participants formed the basis on which cohorts were assigned. About this clone: At the DNA level, this CDR3 is encoded by other sequences in the same sample as well.

The source is a man younger than 40 with acute COVID-19. Sequenced: PBMCs or T cells enriched from blood (not recorded which). This sequence joins TRBV5-4 and TRBJ1-1, with 8 nucleotides matching TRBD1. CDR3 sequence (DNA): TGTGCCAGCAGCTTACAGGGGGTAAACACTGAAGCTTTCTTT. Translated, it gives CASSLQGVNTEAFF. The variable domain in full, completed from reference TRBV5-4 and TRBJ1-1, reads ETGVTQSPTHLIKTRGQQVTLRCSSQSGHNTVSWYQQALGQGPQFIFQYYREEENGRGNFPPRFSGLQFPNYSSELNVNALELDDSALYLCASSLQGVNTEAFFGQGTRLTVV.